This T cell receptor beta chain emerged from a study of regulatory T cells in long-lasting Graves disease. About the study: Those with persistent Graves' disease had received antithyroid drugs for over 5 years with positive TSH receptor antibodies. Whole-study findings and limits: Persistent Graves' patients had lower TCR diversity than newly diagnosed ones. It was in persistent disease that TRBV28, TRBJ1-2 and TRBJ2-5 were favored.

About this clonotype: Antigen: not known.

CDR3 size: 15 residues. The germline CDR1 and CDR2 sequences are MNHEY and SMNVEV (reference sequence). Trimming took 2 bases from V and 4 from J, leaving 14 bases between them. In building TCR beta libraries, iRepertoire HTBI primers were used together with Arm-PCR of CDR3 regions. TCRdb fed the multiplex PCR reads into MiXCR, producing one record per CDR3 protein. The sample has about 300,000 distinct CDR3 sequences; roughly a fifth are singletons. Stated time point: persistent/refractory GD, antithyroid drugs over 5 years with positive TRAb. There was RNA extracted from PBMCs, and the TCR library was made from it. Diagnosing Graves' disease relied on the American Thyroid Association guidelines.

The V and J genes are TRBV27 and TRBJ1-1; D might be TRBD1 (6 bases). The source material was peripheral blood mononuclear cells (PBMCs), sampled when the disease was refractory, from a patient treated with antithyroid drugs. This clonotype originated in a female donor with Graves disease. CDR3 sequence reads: CASSLQGLLITEAFF. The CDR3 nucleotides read TGTGCCAGCAGTTTACAGGGGTTGTTGATCACTGAAGCTTTCTTT.